The 30 T cell receptor beta chains below all came from one sample that was sequenced in a study of response to subunit inactivated influenza vaccine. TCRdb reprocessed the RT-PCR reads via MiXCR and lists one record per CDR3 protein. This table holds around 850,000 distinct CDR3 sequences, approximately 18% found once. The sample consisted of PBMCs from blood, taken roughly 5 days after vaccination. All receptors derive from a man between 50 and 59 years old who received an inactivated influenza vaccine.

The V gene is TRBV30, the J gene TRBJ1-3, with a weak D call TRBD1 (5 bases). The V and J ends lost 5 bases and 9 bases respectively, with 11 bases between them. This CDR3 region has 11 residues. Germline loops: CDR1 GTSNPN, CDR2 SVGIG (reference sequence). The CDR3 DNA reads TGTGCCTGGTCCCACGGGGGCACCATATATTTT. Protein sequence: CAWSHGGTIYF.

This clonotype appeared a single time. The rearrangement joins TRBV7-2 to TRBJ2-2; 10 nucleotides match TRBD1. The CDR3 length is 15 residues. CDR1 and CDR2 (germline): SGHTA, FQGNSA. The V gene end was trimmed by 5 bases and the J gene end by 4 bases; junction bases not matched to a gene: 4. The CDR3 region is CASSRTGGGTGELFF. The CDR3 bases are TGTGCCAGCAGCCGGACAGGGGGGGGCACCGGGGAGCTGTTTTTT.

This clonotype turned up a few times. V and J are TRBV5-1 and TRBJ2-7; no reliable D call. Germline-derived CDR1 and CDR2 are SGHRS and YFSETQ. This CDR3 region has 13 residues. V was pared by 6 bases and J by 1 base, with 11 bases between. This CDR3 is CASISDGSYEQYF. CDR3 in DNA: TGCGCCAGCATATCCGACGGTTCCTACGAGCAGTACTTC.

This chain joins TRBV5-6 and TRBJ1-5; 8 positions agree with TRBD1. Germline assignment: CDR1 SGHDT and CDR2 YYEEEE. The CDR3 has 14 residues. V trimming: 5 bases; J trimming: 3 bases; junction bases outside the gene matches: 4. CDR3 nucleotides: TGTGCCAGCAGTGCGGGACAGGCCAATCAGCCCCAGCATTTT. Translating it yields CASSAGQANQPQHF.

Worth noting for this clonotype: Germline and junction disagree at one end, which may indicate a read error. V usage is TRBV5-1 and J usage is TRBJ2-3, with 8 bases fitting TRBD2. This CDR3 region has 16 residues. Germline V gives CDR1 SGHRS, CDR2 YFSETQ. The chain's CDR3 is CASSPRAGVRTDAQYF. The CDR3 region has the DNA TGCGCCAGCAGCCCGAGAGCGGGAGTTCGCACAGATGCGCAGTATTTT.

This clonotype appeared many times. The chain joins TRBV5-6 to TRBJ1-2; 9 bases align to TRBD1. J lost 2 bases, V lost 4 bases, and 3 bases had no gene match. In germline, CDR1 is SGHDT, CDR2 YYEEEE. This CDR3 region has 14 residues. The CDR3 DNA reads as TGTGCCAGCAGCCCCACAGGGGGCAACTATGGCTACACCTTC. Protein product: CASSPTGGNYGYTF. Supplemented by reference TRBV5-6 and TRBJ1-2, the full variable domain reads DAGVTQSPTHLIKTRGQQVTLRCSPKSGHDTVSWYQQALGQGPQFIFQYYEEEERQRGNFPDRFSGHQFPNYSSELNVNALLLGDSALYLCASSPTGGNYGYTFGSGTRLTVV.

This clonotype turned up a few times. The V and J genes are TRBV30 and TRBJ2-2, with D unclear. V was shortened by 2 bases and J by 4 bases, with 11 bases between the two germline ends. Germline V gives CDR1 GTSNPN, CDR2 SVGIG (reference sequence). The CDR3 runs to 14 residues. CDR3 DNA sequence: TGTGCCTGGAGTTCTACAGTACCCACCGGGGAGCTGTTTTTT. Its translation: CAWSSTVPTGELFF.

V and J are TRBV20-1 and TRBJ2-5, with TRBD2 matching 8 bases. This CDR3 is 16 amino acids long. Germline loops: CDR1 DFQATT, CDR2 SNEGSKA (reference sequence). Germline trimming cut 0 bases from V and 3 bases from J; bases unmatched to any gene: 9. In DNA, the CDR3 is TGCAGTGCTAGAGATGGGTCGGGAGGGGGGAAAGAGACCCAGTACTTC. Its translation is CSARDGSGGGKETQYF.

This clonotype was seen more than once but under ten times. The V call is TRBV29-1, the J call TRBJ2-2; 8 bases are shared with TRBD1. The V gene end was trimmed by 7 bases and the J gene end by 4 bases; junction bases not matched to a gene: 5. The CDR3 spans 13 residues. Germline V lookup: CDR1 SQVTM, CDR2 ANQGSEA. CDR3 nucleotides: TGCAGCGCGACAGGGGTTGCCACCGGGGAGCTGTTTTTT. Translating gives CSATGVATGELFF.

This clonotype was counted between two and nine times. The chain couples TRBV15 to TRBJ2-1, with 10 bases that match TRBD1. The CDR3 extends over 15 amino acids. V trimming: 3 bases; J trimming: 2 bases; junction bases outside the gene matches: 1. Germline CDR1 reads LNHNV; CDR2 reads YYDKDF (reference sequence). CDR3 in amino acids: CATSRDRGTYNEQFF. The DNA of the CDR3 is TGTGCCACCAGCAGGGACAGGGGGACCTACAATGAGCAGTTCTTC.

The J gene is TRBJ2-1, the V gene TRBV7-6, with TRBD2 matching over 11 bases. Germline lookup yields CDR1 SGHVS and CDR2 FNYEAQ. CDR3 length: 19 residues. With 1 base clipped from V and 5 bases from J, the junction kept 13 bases outside the gene matches. The CDR3 loop is CASSLELAGGPPPNNEQFF. CDR3 in DNA: TGTGCCAGCAGCTTAGAGCTAGCGGGAGGCCCGCCCCCGAACAATGAGCAGTTCTTC.

The chain recombines TRBV5-1 with TRBJ2-1, with 8 bases aligning to TRBD2. The CDR3 is 16 residues long. The V gene end was trimmed by 4 bases and the J gene end by 0 bases; junction bases not matched to a gene: 6. From germline, CDR1 is SGHRS and CDR2 YFSETQ. The CDR3 loop is CASSRGGGRSYNEQFF. For the CDR3, the DNA is TGCGCCAGCAGCCGGGGCGGGGGGCGCTCCTACAATGAGCAGTTCTTC. Using reference TRBV5-1 and TRBJ2-1 for the parts outside the CDR3, the full variable domain is KAGVTQTPRYLIKTRGQQVTLSCSPISGHRSVSWYQQTPGQGLQFLFEYFSETQRNKGNFPGRFSGRQFSNSRSEMNVSTLELGDSALYLCASSRGGGRSYNEQFFGPGTRLTVL.

The sample holds a few counts of this clonotype. The gene calls are TRBV10-3 and TRBJ2-7, with D maybe TRBD2 (5 bases). This CDR3 comprises 15 residues. Germline assignment: CDR1 ENHRY and CDR2 SYGVKD. V was pared by 3 bases and J by 5 bases, with 17 bases between. Here the CDR3 DNA reads TGTGCCATCAGTGAATCCTCCGGGATTAATGACGAGCAGTACTTC. Its protein is CAISESSGINDEQYF.

The genes are TRBV7-8 and TRBJ2-3; D gene ambiguous. Germline values: CDR1 SGHVS, CDR2 FQNEAQ. The CDR3 has 17 amino acids. Trimming removed 1 base at V and 0 bases at J, with 14 bases between. This chain's CDR3 is CASSLGFQQHSTDTQYF. The CDR3 nucleotides read TGTGCCAGCAGCTTAGGGTTCCAGCAGCATAGCACAGATACGCAGTATTTT.

In its sample, this clonotype was seen a few times. The chain carries TRBV20-1 and TRBJ1-2; possibly TRBD1 for D (5 bases). Germline CDR1 is DFQATT and CDR2 is SNEGSKA (reference sequence). This CDR3 comprises 12 residues. Deletions cut 6 bases from V and 8 bases from J, with 16 bases between. CDR3 nucleotides: TGCAGTGCCAGCGGGGGGATTGGGGGCTACACCTTC. This codes for CSASGGIGGYTF.

This clonotype was observed many times. The V call is TRBV12-3 or TRBV12-4, the J call TRBJ1-5, with a tentative D call TRBD1 (6 bases). With 6 bases removed from V and 0 bases from J, the gap between germline ends came to 12 bases. The CDR3 has 15 amino acids. The CDR3 is CASSFGGYSNQPQHF. The DNA for the CDR3 is TGTGCCAGCAGCTTCGGGGGCTATAGCAATCAGCCCCAGCATTTT.

This chain uses TRBV6-2 or TRBV6-3 with TRBJ1-1, with TRBD1 as a possible D gene (5 bases). This CDR3 has 14 amino acids. Trimming cost V 0 bases and J 6 bases, with 11 bases left between them. The V gene's germline CDR1 is MNHEY and CDR2 SVGEGT. As DNA, the CDR3 is TGTGCCAGCAGTTACTCAAAAGGGGTGGCTGAAGCTTTCTTT. This encodes CASSYSKGVAEAFF.

The chain carries TRBV5-5 and TRBJ2-1; no firm D call. Germline assignment: CDR1 SGHKS and CDR2 YYEKEE (reference sequence). Trimming pared 1 base from V and 0 bases from J, leaving 8 bases between. This CDR3 is 15 amino acids long. The CDR3 reads CASSLFESSYNEQFF. The CDR3 coding sequence is TGTGCCAGCAGCTTGTTCGAGAGCTCCTACAATGAGCAGTTCTTC. Combining the CDR3 with reference TRBV5-5 and TRBJ2-1 gives the whole variable domain DAGVTQSPTHLIKTRGQQVTLRCSPISGHKSVSWYQQVLGQGPQFIFQYYEKEERGRGNFPDRFSARQFPNYSSELNVNALLLGDSALYLCASSLFESSYNEQFFGPGTRLTVL.

The CDR3 sequence is CASSLGGGLLFLTF. The CDR3 DNA follows: TGCGCCAGCAGCTTGGGAGGTGGGCTCCTTTTCCTTACCTTC. The chain links TRBV5-1 to TRBJ1-2; D unclear. The CDR3 extends over 14 amino acids. V lost 0 bases and J 14 bases, leaving 20 bases between the germline ends. Germline V gene data show CDR1 as SGHRS and CDR2 as YFSETQ.

This clonotype turned up a few times. The chain joins TRBV21-1 to TRBJ2-5. TRBV21-1 constitutes a pseudogene. The CDR3 is 17 residues long. DNA of the CDR3: TGTGCCAGCAGCAAAGGGCTTCAGCGATCCCTCCAAGAGACCCAGTACTTC. Protein sequence: CASSKGLQRSLQETQYF.

This clonotype was observed at least ten times. The chain employs TRBV10-3 and TRBJ2-7; 8 bases match TRBD1. With V trimmed by 0 bases and J by 5 bases, 12 bases remained unmatched. The germline V gene has CDR1 ENHRY and CDR2 SYGVKD. This CDR3 has 17 amino acids. DNA of the CDR3: TGTGCCATCAGTGAGTCGACTCTTAGGCAGGGGGCAAACGAGCAGTACTTC. Translated, it gives CAISESTLRQGANEQYF.

Ten or more counts support this clonotype. This chain links TRBV7-2 with TRBJ1-2, with TRBD1 matching 7 bases. The trim removed 5 bases at V and 1 base at J, leaving 4 bases unmatched. This CDR3 has 14 residues. CDR1 is SGHTA, CDR2 FQGNSA, per germline. CDR3 DNA: TGTGCCAGCAGCCCAGGGACAGTTAACTATGGCTACACCTTC. Its translation: CASSPGTVNYGYTF. Full variable domain (remainder filled in from reference TRBV7-2 and TRBJ1-2): GAGVSQSPSNKVTEKGKDVELRCDPISGHTALYWYRQSLGQGLEFLIYFQGNSAPDKSGLPSDRFSAERTGGSVSTLTIQRTQQEDSAVYLCASSPGTVNYGYTFGSGTRLTVV.

This clonotype occurred a few times. CDR3 residues: CASSDLPDSFYGYTF. As DNA, the CDR3 is TGTGCCAGCAGTGACCTACCCGACAGTTTCTATGGCTACACCTTC. This chain uses TRBV6-4 with TRBJ1-2; D might be TRBD1 (5 bases). There are 15 residues in the CDR3. The germline V gene encodes CDR1 MRHNA and CDR2 SNTAGT. V gave up 2 bases and J gave up 4 bases, with 14 bases separating them.

The gene calls are TRBV20-1 and TRBJ2-1; D may be TRBD1 or TRBD2 (5 bases each). This CDR3 is built from 15 residues. Germline CDR1 reads DFQATT; CDR2 reads SNEGSKA (reference sequence). The V end was cut by 6 bases, the J end by 5 bases, with 20 bases between. The CDR3 reads CSANGAGPTNNEQFF. The CDR3 DNA sequence: TGCAGTGCCAACGGGGCCGGTCCCACAAACAATGAGCAGTTCTTC.

A few counts support this clonotype. The V and J genes are TRBV5-1 and TRBJ2-7; D uncertain. This CDR3 region has 12 residues. V was trimmed by 5 bases and J by 7 bases, leaving 13 bases between them. Germline V gives CDR1 SGHRS, CDR2 YFSETQ. The CDR3: CASSVTAGEQYF. The CDR3 DNA reads TGCGCCAGCAGTGTTACCGCTGGGGAGCAGTACTTC.

This chain joins TRBV6-2 or TRBV6-3 and TRBJ2-6; D may be TRBD2 (6 bases). The V gene's germline CDR1 is MNHEY and CDR2 SVGEGT. V lost 0 bases to trimming and J lost 0 bases, with 15 bases between them. This CDR3 has 19 residues. The CDR3 sequence: CASSYSMSSEYSGANVLTF. The CDR3 DNA is TGTGCCAGCAGTTACTCGATGTCTAGCGAATACTCTGGGGCCAACGTCCTGACTTTC.

In its sample, this clonotype was seen a few times. The chain's CDR3 is CASTNRGEQYF. The CDR3 region has the DNA TGTGCCAGCACAAACAGGGGCGAGCAGTACTTC. The rearrangement joins TRBV6-2 or TRBV6-3 to TRBJ2-7; 7 positions match TRBD1. V trimming: 7 bases; J trimming: 6 bases; junction bases outside the gene matches: 3. Germline assignment: CDR1 MNHEY and CDR2 SVGEGT. The CDR3 is made up of 11 amino acids.

V is TRBV5-1 and J is TRBJ2-5, with TRBD2 identical over 10 bases. The V gene's germline CDR1 is SGHRS and CDR2 YFSETQ. The CDR3 extends over 14 amino acids. Losses at the gene ends were 8 bases for V and 4 bases for J; bases not matched to a gene: 8. CDR3 coding DNA: TGCGCCAGTAAATCTAGCGGGAGCACAGAGACCCAGTACTTC. It codes for CASKSSGSTETQYF.

This sequence joins TRBV12-3 or TRBV12-4 and TRBJ2-5; maybe TRBD2 (5 bases). Trimming removed 3 bases at V and 9 bases at J, with 11 bases between. The CDR3 covers 12 residues. In DNA, the CDR3 is TGTGCCAGCAGTTTCGGGGTCGAGGCCCAGTACTTC. Its translation is CASSFGVEAQYF.

DNA of the CDR3: TGTGCCAGCAGAGCGGGGGGGGACACAGATACGCAGTATTTT. It is translated as CASRAGGDTDTQYF. The chain joins TRBV5-5 to TRBJ2-3; 10 nucleotides line up with TRBD2. This CDR3 is built from 14 residues. Germline CDR1 reads SGHKS; CDR2 reads YYEKEE (reference sequence). Trimming at V came to 5 bases and at J to 2 bases, leaving 2 bases not matched to a gene.